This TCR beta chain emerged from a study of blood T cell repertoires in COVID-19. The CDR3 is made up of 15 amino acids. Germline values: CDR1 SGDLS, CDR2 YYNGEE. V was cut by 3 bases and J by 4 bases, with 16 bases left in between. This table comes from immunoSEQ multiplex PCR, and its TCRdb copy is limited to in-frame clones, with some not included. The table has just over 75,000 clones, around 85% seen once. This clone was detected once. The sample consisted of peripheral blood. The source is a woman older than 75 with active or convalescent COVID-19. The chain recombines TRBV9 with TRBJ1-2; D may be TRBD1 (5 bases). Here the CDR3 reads CASSAGEGGGYGYTF. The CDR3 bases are TGTGCCAGCAGCGCGGGGGAGGGAGGTGGCTATGGCTACACCTTC.